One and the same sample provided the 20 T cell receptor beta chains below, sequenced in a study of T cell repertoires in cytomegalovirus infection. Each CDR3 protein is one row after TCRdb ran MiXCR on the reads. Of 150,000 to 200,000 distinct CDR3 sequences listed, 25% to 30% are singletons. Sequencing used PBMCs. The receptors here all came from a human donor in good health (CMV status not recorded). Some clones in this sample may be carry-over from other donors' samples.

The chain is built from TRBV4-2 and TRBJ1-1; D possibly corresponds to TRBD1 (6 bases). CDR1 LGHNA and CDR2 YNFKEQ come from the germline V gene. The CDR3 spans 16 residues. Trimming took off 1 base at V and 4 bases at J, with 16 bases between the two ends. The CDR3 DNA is TGTGCCAGCAGCCAAGGAACGGGGGGCTGGGGCACTGAAGCTTTCTTT. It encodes CASSQGTGGWGTEAFF.

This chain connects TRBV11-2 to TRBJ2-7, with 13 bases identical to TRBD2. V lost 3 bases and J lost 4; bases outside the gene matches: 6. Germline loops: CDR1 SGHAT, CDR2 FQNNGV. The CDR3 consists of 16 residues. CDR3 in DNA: TGTGCCAGCAGCTTTGAGGGGACTAGCGGGGTTTACGAGCAGTACTTC. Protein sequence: CASSFEGTSGVYEQYF.

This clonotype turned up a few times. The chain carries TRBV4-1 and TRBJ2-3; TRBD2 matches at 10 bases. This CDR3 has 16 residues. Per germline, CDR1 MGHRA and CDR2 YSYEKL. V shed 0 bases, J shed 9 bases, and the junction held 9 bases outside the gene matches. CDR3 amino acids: CASSQEASGGGETQYF. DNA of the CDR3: TGCGCCAGCAGCCAAGAGGCCAGCGGGGGGGGAGAGACGCAGTATTTT.

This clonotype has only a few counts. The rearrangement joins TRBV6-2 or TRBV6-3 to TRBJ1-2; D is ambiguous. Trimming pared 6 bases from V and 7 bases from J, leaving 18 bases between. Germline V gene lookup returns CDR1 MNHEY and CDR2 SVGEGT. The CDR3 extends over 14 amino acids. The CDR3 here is CASRSSATLGGYTF. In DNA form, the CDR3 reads TGTGCCAGCAGATCATCCGCAACACTCGGTGGCTACACCTTC.

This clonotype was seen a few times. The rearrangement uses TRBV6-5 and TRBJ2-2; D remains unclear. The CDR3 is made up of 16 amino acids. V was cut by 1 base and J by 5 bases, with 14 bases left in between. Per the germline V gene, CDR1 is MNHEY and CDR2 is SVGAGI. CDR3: CASSYLVPLGTGELFF. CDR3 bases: TGTGCCAGCAGTTACTTAGTTCCGCTTGGGACCGGGGAGCTGTTTTTT.

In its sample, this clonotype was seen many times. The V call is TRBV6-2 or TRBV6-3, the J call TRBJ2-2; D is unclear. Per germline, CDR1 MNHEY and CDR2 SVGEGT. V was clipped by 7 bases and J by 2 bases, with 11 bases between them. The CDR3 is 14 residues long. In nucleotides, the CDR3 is TGTGCCAGCAAAGGCACTCTTAACACCGGGGAGCTGTTTTTT. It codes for CASKGTLNTGELFF.

The CDR3 region has the DNA TGTGCCAGCAGCTCCCAAGGGGAAGGCTATGGCTACACCTTC. It translates to CASSSQGEGYGYTF. The chain joins TRBV7-3 to TRBJ1-2, with a possible D match to TRBD1 (5 bases). Trimming pared 4 bases from V and 4 bases from J, leaving 13 bases between. This CDR3 region has 14 residues. The germline V gene encodes CDR1 SGHTA and CDR2 FQGTGA.

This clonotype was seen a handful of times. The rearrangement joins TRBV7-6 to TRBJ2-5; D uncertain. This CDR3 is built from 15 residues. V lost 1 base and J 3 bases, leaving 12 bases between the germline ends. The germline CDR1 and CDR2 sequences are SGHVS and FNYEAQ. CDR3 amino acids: CASSLVGLSEETQYF. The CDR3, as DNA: TGTGCCAGCAGCTTAGTCGGGCTAAGCGAAGAGACCCAGTACTTC.

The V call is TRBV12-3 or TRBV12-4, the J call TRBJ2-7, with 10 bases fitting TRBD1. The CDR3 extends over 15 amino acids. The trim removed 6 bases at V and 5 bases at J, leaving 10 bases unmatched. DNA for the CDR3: TGTGCCAGCAGCCCAGAGACAGGGGGCGTGAACGAGCAGTACTTC. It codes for CASSPETGGVNEQYF.

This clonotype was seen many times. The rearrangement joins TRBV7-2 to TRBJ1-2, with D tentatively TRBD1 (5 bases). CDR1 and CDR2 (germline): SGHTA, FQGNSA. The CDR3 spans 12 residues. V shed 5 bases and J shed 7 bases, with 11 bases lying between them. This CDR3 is CASSPDTFGYTF. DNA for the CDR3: TGTGCCAGCAGCCCGGACACTTTTGGCTACACCTTC. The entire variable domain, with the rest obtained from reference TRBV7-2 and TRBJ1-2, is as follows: GAGVSQSPSNKVTEKGKDVELRCDPISGHTALYWYRQSLGQGLEFLIYFQGNSAPDKSGLPSDRFSAERTGGSVSTLTIQRTQQEDSAVYLCASSPDTFGYTFGSGTRLTVV.

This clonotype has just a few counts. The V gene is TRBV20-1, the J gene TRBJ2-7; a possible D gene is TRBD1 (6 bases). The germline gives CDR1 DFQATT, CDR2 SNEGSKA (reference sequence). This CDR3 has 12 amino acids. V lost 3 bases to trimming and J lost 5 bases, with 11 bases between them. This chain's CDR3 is CSARVTGHEQYF. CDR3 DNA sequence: TGCAGTGCTAGGGTGACAGGTCACGAGCAGTACTTC.

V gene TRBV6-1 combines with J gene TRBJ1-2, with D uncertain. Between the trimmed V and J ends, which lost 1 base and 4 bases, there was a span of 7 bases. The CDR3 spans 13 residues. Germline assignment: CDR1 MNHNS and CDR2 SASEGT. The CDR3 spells CASSEGLLYGYTF. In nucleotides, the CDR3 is TGTGCCAGCAGTGAAGGCCTGCTCTATGGCTACACCTTC.

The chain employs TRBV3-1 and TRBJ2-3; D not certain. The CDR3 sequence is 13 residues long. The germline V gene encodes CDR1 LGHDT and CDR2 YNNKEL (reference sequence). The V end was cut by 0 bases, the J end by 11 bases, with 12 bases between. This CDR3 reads CASSQDKGVEQYF. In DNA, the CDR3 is TGTGCCAGCAGCCAAGACAAGGGCGTGGAGCAGTATTTT.

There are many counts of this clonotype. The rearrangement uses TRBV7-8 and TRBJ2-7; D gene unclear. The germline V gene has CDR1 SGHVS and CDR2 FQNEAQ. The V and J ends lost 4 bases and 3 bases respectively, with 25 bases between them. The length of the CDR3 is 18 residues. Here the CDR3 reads CASSSRAQILAPLYEQYF. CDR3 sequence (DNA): TGTGCCAGCAGCTCTAGGGCCCAAATCTTAGCCCCCCTCTACGAGCAGTACTTC.

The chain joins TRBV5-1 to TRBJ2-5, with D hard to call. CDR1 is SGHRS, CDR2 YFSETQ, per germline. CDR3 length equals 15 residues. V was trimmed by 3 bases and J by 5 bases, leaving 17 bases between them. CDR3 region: CASSSSIESRETQYF. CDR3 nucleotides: TGCGCCAGCAGCTCCTCCATCGAATCCCGGGAGACCCAGTACTTC.

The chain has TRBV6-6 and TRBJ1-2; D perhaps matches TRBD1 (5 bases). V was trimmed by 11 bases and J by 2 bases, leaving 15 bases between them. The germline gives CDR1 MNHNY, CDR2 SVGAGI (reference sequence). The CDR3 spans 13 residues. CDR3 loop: CAGLPGLNYGYTF. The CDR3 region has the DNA TGTGCCGGCCTCCCAGGGTTGAACTATGGCTACACCTTC.

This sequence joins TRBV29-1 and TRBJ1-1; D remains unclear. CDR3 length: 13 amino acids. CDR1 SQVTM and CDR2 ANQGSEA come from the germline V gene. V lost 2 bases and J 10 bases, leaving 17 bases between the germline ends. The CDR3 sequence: CSVEIGILEGAFF. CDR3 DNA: TGCAGCGTTGAAATTGGGATTCTTGAAGGAGCTTTCTTT.

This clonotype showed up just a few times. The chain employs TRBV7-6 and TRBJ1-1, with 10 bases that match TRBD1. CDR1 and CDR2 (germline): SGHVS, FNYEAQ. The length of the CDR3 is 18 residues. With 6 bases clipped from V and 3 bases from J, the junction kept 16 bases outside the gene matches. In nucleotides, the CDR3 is TGTGCCAGCAGTTCCAGGCCGGGACAGGGGTTACCGGACACTGAAGCTTTCTTT. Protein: CASSSRPGQGLPDTEAFF.

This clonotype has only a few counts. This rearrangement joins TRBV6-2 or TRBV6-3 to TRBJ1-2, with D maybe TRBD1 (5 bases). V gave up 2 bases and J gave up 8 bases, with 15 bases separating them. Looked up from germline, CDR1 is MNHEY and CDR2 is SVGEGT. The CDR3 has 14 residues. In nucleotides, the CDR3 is TGTGCCAGCAGTTACAAGCCCCCAGGGTCAGGCTACACCTTC. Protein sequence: CASSYKPPGSGYTF.

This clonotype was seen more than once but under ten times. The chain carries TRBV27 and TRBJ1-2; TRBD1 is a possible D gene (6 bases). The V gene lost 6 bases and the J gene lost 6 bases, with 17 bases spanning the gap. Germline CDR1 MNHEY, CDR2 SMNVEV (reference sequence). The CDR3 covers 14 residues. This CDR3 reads CASRITGIGHGYTF. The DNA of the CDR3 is TGTGCCAGCAGGATCACAGGGATCGGTCATGGCTACACCTTC.